This T cell receptor (beta chain) stems from a study of blood T cell repertoires in COVID-19. The wider study: T cells, B-cell-depleted T cells, or PBMCs supplied cDNA or gDNA.

Trimming took 0 bases from V and 3 from J, leaving 22 bases between them. The CDR3 runs 19 residues. CDR1 LGHNA and CDR2 YNFKEQ come from the germline V gene. Sequencing was performed with immunoSEQ multiplex PCR; in TCRdb, only in-frame clones are kept and a portion is missing. In the table there are 110,000 or so clones, roughly 85% of which are singletons. Seattle-derived patients entered the study during active infection and were followed longitudinally. This clonotype originated in a woman aged 60-75 years with COVID-19, enrolled during active disease. The sample taken for sequencing was peripheral blood. The rearrangement uses TRBV4-2 and TRBJ2-3, with D perhaps TRBD2 (6 bases). In DNA, the CDR3 is TGTGCCAGCAGCCAAGATGGAAGTAGCGGTGTGGCTAGGACAGATACGCAGTATTTT. Translation gives CASSQDGSSGVARTDTQYF.